This entry lists 29 T cell receptor beta chains sequenced from one sample in a study of T cells after yellow fever vaccination. TCRdb reanalysed the 5' RACE reads using MiXCR and keeps one entry per CDR3 protein. Of 350,000 to 450,000 distinct CDR3 sequences detected, 6.2% appear once; the ten largest clones hold approximately 16%. The sample consisted of PBMCs, taken 5 days after the yellow fever booster vaccination. These receptor sequences come from a man under 40 who received the YFV17D yellow fever vaccine.

This clonotype was seen a few times. One end of the junction fails to match germline, which may point to a read error. The gene calls are TRBV10-3 and TRBJ2-7; TRBD2 agrees at 13 bases. The germline CDR1 and CDR2 sequences are ENHRY and SYGVKD. The CDR3 extends over 17 amino acids. The CDR3 reads CASSQPTSGRMGREQYF. DNA for the CDR3: TGTGCCAGCAGTCAGCCGACTAGCGGGAGGATGGGGCGCGAGCAGTACTTC.

This clonotype has ten or more counts. V usage is TRBV20-1 and J usage is TRBJ1-2; possible D gene TRBD1, 5 bases. CDR3 length: 12 residues. CDR1 DFQATT and CDR2 SNEGSKA come from the germline V gene (reference sequence). Trimming took 1 base from V and 3 from J, leaving 6 bases between them. The CDR3 region is CSARVGDYGYTF. The CDR3 DNA is TGCAGTGCTAGAGTGGGGGACTATGGCTACACCTTC.

The rearrangement links TRBV20-1 to TRBJ2-7; 10 nucleotides line up with TRBD2. The germline V gene encodes CDR1 DFQATT and CDR2 SNEGSKA (reference sequence). The CDR3 totals 13 residues. After removal of 5 bases from V and 6 bases from J, the junction contained 7 bases not matched to a gene. The CDR3 loop is CSAVLAGEFEQYF. DNA for the CDR3: TGCAGTGCTGTCCTAGCGGGGGAGTTCGAGCAGTACTTC.

The V gene is TRBV20-1, the J gene TRBJ1-2; D is possibly TRBD1 (5 bases). Germline V lookup: CDR1 DFQATT, CDR2 SNEGSKA (reference sequence). V shed 5 bases and J shed 4 bases, with 17 bases lying between them. This CDR3 has 14 amino acids. CDR3 sequence: CSAGGGTKGYGYTF. The CDR3 DNA is TGCAGTGCTGGGGGGGGGACGAAAGGCTATGGCTACACCTTC.

This clonotype came up many times. V gene TRBV5-1 combines with J gene TRBJ2-3, with 8 nucleotides matching TRBD2. V dropped 5 bases and J dropped 4; count of bases not matched to a gene: 6. The CDR3 runs 14 residues. Germline V gives CDR1 SGHRS, CDR2 YFSETQ. In DNA form, the CDR3 reads TGCGCCAGCAGGCCCGGGACTAGGGCAGATACGCAGTATTTT. Protein product: CASRPGTRADTQYF.

The CDR3 loop reads CSASPGNSNQPQHF. In DNA form, the CDR3 reads TGCAGTGCTAGTCCCGGGAATAGCAATCAGCCCCAGCATTTT. The J gene is TRBJ1-5, the V gene TRBV20-1; no definite D call. V lost 3 bases and J lost 0, with 9 bases in between. Germline CDR1 reads DFQATT; CDR2 reads SNEGSKA (reference sequence). This CDR3 is built from 14 residues.

This clonotype was observed a few times. The genes are TRBV18 and TRBJ1-1, with no clear D. CDR3 length: 15 amino acids. CDR1 and CDR2 from the germline V gene are KGHSH and LQKENI. Trimming pared 2 bases from V and 4 bases from J, leaving 14 bases between. CDR3: CASSPGVGLGTEAFF. The CDR3 bases are TGTGCCAGCTCACCAGGGGTCGGGCTAGGCACTGAAGCTTTCTTT.

This rearrangement joins TRBV20-1 to TRBJ2-7; D perhaps matches TRBD2 (6 bases). CDR1 is DFQATT and CDR2 is SNEGSKA in the germline V gene (reference sequence). V was shortened by 5 bases and J by 0 bases, with 14 bases between the two germline ends. This CDR3 has 14 residues. CDR3 in amino acids: CSALRGLNSYEQYF. The CDR3 region has the DNA TGCAGTGCTTTGAGGGGACTGAACTCCTACGAGCAGTACTTC.

This chain's CDR3 is CSASLFENTEAFF. For the CDR3, the DNA is TGCAGTGCTAGTTTATTTGAGAACACTGAAGCTTTCTTT. The chain recombines TRBV20-1 with TRBJ1-1; D unresolved. The CDR3 sequence is 13 residues long. V shed 3 bases and J shed 1 base, with 9 bases lying between them. Germline CDR1 is DFQATT and CDR2 is SNEGSKA (reference sequence).

This chain connects TRBV20-1 to TRBJ2-3, with D possibly matching TRBD1 (5 bases). The CDR3 extends over 13 amino acids. Trimming stripped 8 bases from V and 0 bases from J, with 12 bases between. CDR1 DFQATT and CDR2 SNEGSKA come from the germline V gene (reference sequence). CDR3 coding DNA: TGCAGTACTCTGGGGCCCAGCACAGATACGCAGTATTTT. Protein sequence: CSTLGPSTDTQYF.

This chain joins TRBV30 and TRBJ2-1; no firm D call. The CDR3 covers 13 residues. Trimming pared 0 bases from V and 4 bases from J, leaving 7 bases between. Per germline, CDR1 GTSNPN and CDR2 SVGIG (reference sequence). CDR3 protein: CAWSVMGYNEQFF. The CDR3 DNA reads as TGTGCCTGGAGTGTAATGGGATACAATGAGCAGTTCTTC.

This rearrangement joins TRBV19 to TRBJ2-1, with D uncertain. CDR3 size: 15 residues. Germline assignment: CDR1 LNHDA and CDR2 SQIVND (reference sequence). The V end was cut by 8 bases, the J end by 6 bases, with 20 bases between. CDR3 sequence (DNA): TGTGCCAGTGCGAGAGCCATGCTGGGGATCAATGAGCAGTTCTTC. It specifies CASARAMLGINEQFF.

This clonotype was counted many times. The chain combines TRBV9 with TRBJ2-2; D is undetermined. CDR3 length: 16 residues. CDR1 is SGDLS, CDR2 YYNGEE, per germline. Trimming removed 0 bases at V and 0 bases at J, with 9 bases between. In DNA form, the CDR3 reads TGTGCCAGCAGCGTAGAAGTCAGGACGAACACCGGGGAGCTGTTTTTT. This sequence encodes CASSVEVRTNTGELFF.

V and J are TRBV19 and TRBJ1-4; tentative D call: TRBD1 (5 bases). The V end was cut by 5 bases, the J end by 2 bases, with 9 bases between. CDR3 length: 14 amino acids. Per germline, CDR1 LNHDA and CDR2 SQIVND (reference sequence). The CDR3 DNA reads TGTGCCAGTAGTGACCCAGGGACTAATGAAAAACTGTTTTTT. Translation gives CASSDPGTNEKLFF.

The gene calls are TRBV12-3 or TRBV12-4 and TRBJ2-1; tentative D call: TRBD2 (7 bases). The CDR3 is 16 amino acids. V lost 4 bases and J lost 0, with 13 bases in between. This CDR3 reads CASSSRGGSSYNEQFF. The CDR3, as DNA: TGTGCCAGCAGTTCCAGGGGCGGGAGCTCCTACAATGAGCAGTTCTTC.

The chain has TRBV20-1 and TRBJ2-7; D gene uncertain. Trimming left V 6 bases short and J 7 bases short, with 19 bases between. This CDR3 has 13 amino acids. Germline CDR1 and CDR2: DFQATT and SNEGSKA (reference sequence). Written as DNA, the CDR3 is TGCAGTGCGACCCCAAATTTTGCGTGGGAGCAGTACTTC. It is translated as CSATPNFAWEQYF.

This clonotype turned up a few times. The chain links TRBV5-1 to TRBJ1-1; no definite D call. The CDR3 is 14 amino acids. CDR1 and CDR2 (germline): SGHRS, YFSETQ. V shed 0 bases and J shed 1 base, with 7 bases lying between them. The CDR3 bases are TGCGCCAGCAGCTTGGCCCCTACGAACACTGAAGCTTTCTTT. Encoded protein: CASSLAPTNTEAFF. Supplemented by reference TRBV5-1 and TRBJ1-1, the full variable domain reads KAGVTQTPRYLIKTRGQQVTLSCSPISGHRSVSWYQQTPGQGLQFLFEYFSETQRNKGNFPGRFSGRQFSNSRSEMNVSTLELGDSALYLCASSLAPTNTEAFFGQGTRLTVV.

This clonotype came up many times. The chain has TRBV5-4 and TRBJ2-6; D is unresolved. Between the trimmed V and J ends, which lost 4 bases and 3 bases, there was a span of 5 bases. In germline, CDR1 is SGHNT, CDR2 YYREEE (reference sequence). The CDR3 has 13 residues. This chain's CDR3 is CASSPDGANVLTF. In nucleotides, the CDR3 is TGTGCCAGCAGCCCGGATGGGGCCAACGTCCTGACTTTC.

The chain couples TRBV5-5 to TRBJ2-1; no clear D. The V gene lost 7 bases and the J gene lost 3 bases, with 17 bases spanning the gap. Germline values: CDR1 SGHKS, CDR2 YYEKEE (reference sequence). This CDR3 region has 15 residues. CDR3 nucleotides: TGTGCCAGCGGCGCTGGGCTGATCTGCTACAATGAGCAGTTCTTC. Amino acids: CASGAGLICYNEQFF.

This clonotype was seen more than once but under ten times. The rearrangement links TRBV7-8 to TRBJ2-3; D not certain. Germline V gene sequence: CDR1 SGHVS, CDR2 FQNEAQ. The CDR3 has 11 amino acids. The ends were cut back, 5 bases at V and 14 bases at J, with 14 bases in the middle. CDR3 sequence (DNA): TGTGCCAGCAGCCTCACCCCTCCGGCGTATTTT. This encodes CASSLTPPAYF.

This clonotype turned up a few times. The chain couples TRBV30 to TRBJ2-7; 8 positions agree with TRBD1. Trimming took 6 bases from V and 1 from J; bases not matched to a gene: 5. There are 13 residues in the CDR3. The germline CDR1 and CDR2 sequences are GTSNPN and SVGIG (reference sequence). The CDR3 region is CACLTGASYEQYF. DNA for the CDR3: TGTGCCTGCCTGACAGGGGCGTCCTACGAGCAGTACTTC. Supplemented by reference TRBV30 and TRBJ2-7, the full variable domain reads SQTIHQWPATLVQPVGSPLSLECTVEGTSNPNLYWYRQAAGRGLQLLFYSVGIGQISSEVPQNLSASRPQDRQFILSSKKLLLSDSGFYLCACLTGASYEQYFGPGTRLTVT.

This clonotype was observed many times. The chain carries TRBV25-1 and TRBJ1-6; D might be TRBD1 (6 bases). There are 13 residues in the CDR3. The V end lost 3 bases, the J end lost 9 bases, and 9 bases lay between the germline ends. CDR1 is MGHDK and CDR2 is SYGVNS in the germline V gene. CDR3 loop: CASSEGGRSPLHF. The CDR3 nucleotides are TGTGCCAGCAGTGAGGGGGGCCGTTCACCCCTCCACTTT. The full variable domain, in which reference TRBV25-1 and TRBJ1-6 provide the parts outside the CDR3, is EADIYQTPRYLVIGTGKKITLECSQTMGHDKMYWYQQDPGMELHLIHYSYGVNSTEKGDLSSESTVSRIRTEHFPLTLESARPSHTSQYLCASSEGGRSPLHFGNGTRLTVT.

This clonotype has a count of ten or more. The chain has TRBV11-2 and TRBJ2-5; the match to TRBD1 covers 7 bases. Germline loops: CDR1 SGHAT, CDR2 FQNNGV. This CDR3 region has 16 residues. V lost 5 bases, J lost 0 bases, and 9 bases stayed unmatched. The CDR3 DNA sequence: TGTGCCAGCAGCAAATTAACCGGGACAGACCAAGAGACCCAGTACTTC. Amino acids: CASSKLTGTDQETQYF.

This clonotype was seen ten or more times. The rearrangement uses TRBV19 and TRBJ2-5, with 7 bases identical to TRBD1. CDR1 is LNHDA, CDR2 SQIVND, per germline (reference sequence). V dropped 5 bases and J dropped 2; count of bases not matched to a gene: 5. CDR3 length: 14 amino acids. The CDR3 protein is CASSPGTVQETQYF. In nucleotides, the CDR3 is TGTGCCAGTAGTCCCGGGACAGTACAAGAGACCCAGTACTTC. The full variable domain, with the rest looked up from reference TRBV19 and TRBJ2-5, is DGGITQSPKYLFRKEGQNVTLSCEQNLNHDAMYWYRQDPGQGLRLIYYSQIVNDFQKGDIAEGYSVSREKKESFPLTVTSAQKNPTAFYLCASSPGTVQETQYFGPGTRLLVL.

This clonotype has just a few counts. The rearrangement uses TRBV5-6 and TRBJ2-7; 7 bases are a match to TRBD1. Germline-derived CDR1 and CDR2 are SGHDT and YYEEEE. There are 14 residues in the CDR3. The V segment lost 5 bases and the J segment 3 bases; nucleotides outside the gene matches: 8. The CDR3 nucleotides read TGTGCCAGCAGTACCCCGGGACAGCTCTACGAGCAGTACTTC. This codes for CASSTPGQLYEQYF. The entire variable domain, with the rest obtained from reference TRBV5-6 and TRBJ2-7, is as follows: DAGVTQSPTHLIKTRGQQVTLRCSPKSGHDTVSWYQQALGQGPQFIFQYYEEEERQRGNFPDRFSGHQFPNYSSELNVNALLLGDSALYLCASSTPGQLYEQYFGPGTRLTVT.

This clonotype was detected only a few times. The chain uses TRBV6-2 or TRBV6-3 and TRBJ2-1, with TRBD2 identical over 8 bases. Germline V gives CDR1 MNHEY, CDR2 SVGEGT. This CDR3 has 13 residues. V dropped 7 bases and J dropped 15; count of bases not matched to a gene: 14. In DNA form, the CDR3 reads TGTGCCAGCACCCACCTTGGGGTAGCGGGGCGGTTCTTC. It specifies CASTHLGVAGRFF.

Only a few counts were recorded for this clonotype. The rearrangement joins TRBV10-1 to TRBJ2-3; D may be TRBD1 or TRBD2 (5 bases each). Germline V gene sequence: CDR1 WNHNN, CDR2 SYGVQD (reference sequence). Trimming cost V 10 bases and J 6 bases, with 14 bases left between them. This CDR3 comprises 12 residues. CDR3 sequence reads: CATSRDVDTQYF. The CDR3 nucleotides are TGCGCCACCTCTCGGGACGTCGATACGCAGTATTTT.

This clonotype was seen more than once but under ten times. The chain links TRBV12-3 or TRBV12-4 to TRBJ1-1; D is unclear. Trimming stripped 7 bases from V and 5 bases from J, with 11 bases between. The CDR3 extends over 12 amino acids. The CDR3 sequence: CASMRSRTEAFF. The CDR3 DNA follows: TGTGCCAGCATGCGGTCTCGAACTGAAGCTTTCTTT.

The chain carries TRBV10-3 and TRBJ2-7, with 7 positions matching TRBD1. This CDR3 comprises 12 residues. Trimming cost V 5 bases and J 3 bases; bases outside gene matches: 1. Germline CDR1 reads ENHRY; CDR2 reads SYGVKD. The CDR3 DNA follows: TGTGCCATCAGTAGGGACAGCTACGAGCAGTACTTC. Its protein is CAISRDSYEQYF.